This TCR beta chain emerged from a study of T cell responses to AZD1222 COVID-19 vaccine (dated by TCRdb to the early 2020s). Background on the whole study: AZD1222 recipients whose second dose came at about 4 weeks and those whose second dose came at about 12 weeks were combined into one group, since spike-specific TCR depth and breadth did not differ between the two schedules. Trial participants were enrolled by age into subgroups of 18-55, 56-69 and 70-plus years, and 148, 28 and 57 TCR-sequenced participants, respectively, were included in these subgroups. A total of approximately 250 trial participants underwent TCR sequencing, of whom around 210 had received two doses of AZD1222 and approximately 25 had received two doses of the MenACWY control vaccine. The investigation overall reported the following: Because no day 14 peak-response samples were available, the repertoires could be characterized only after the peak T cell response. Participants were mostly white British, with more females than males. The authors suggested clonal diversity may have been underestimated. Conclusions about previously exposed vaccinees are limited, since just 5 to 7 AZD1222 recipients were seropositive for SARS-CoV-2 at baseline. The vaccine-associated CD4 TCRs covered the entire spike protein, and the dominant responses fell in regions 160-218 and 743-854. The 56-69-year group was small, and its depth increase did not reach significance, likely because of low power. After two AZD1222 doses, spike-specific TCR breadth and depth were significantly higher than at day 0 and than in MenACWY recipients. Epitopes outside the regions mutated in the B.1.351 and B.1.1.7 variants were reportedly recognized by nearly half of the unique spike-specific TCRs.

The junction shows trimming of 5 bases on V and 4 bases on J, and the gene matches do not reach 3 bases of it. As encoded in the germline V gene, CDR1 is LGHNT while CDR2 is FRNRAP. The CDR3 numbers 14 residues from cysteine through phenylalanine. The read is trimmed to its CDR3 DNA, 42 bases read in frame from base 1. The CDR3 regions of human TCRbeta chains were analyzed by immunosequencing. Per the original workflow: TCRs in the repertoires were matched against a reference library of SARS-CoV-2-specific TCRs that had been generated with the MIRA antigen-specificity platform. Breadth was defined as the fraction of unique TCRs that were SARS-CoV-2-associated, and depth was defined as the fraction of total T cells that were SARS-CoV-2-associated. Using the MIRA data, each spike-specific TCR was assigned both to the spike region to which the TCR was reactive and to a CD4 or CD8 class. Log10-transformed breadth and depth values were compared by one-way ANOVA with Sidak's multiple comparisons tests. Sourced from immuneACCESS, this table was stored by TCRdb with only in-frame sequences that have V and J called. A share of the clones is absent; for the studies checked, an unresolved V gene accounts for under half, and the remainder has no known explanation. V and J calls and clone size are given by that table; D and trimming were obtained from the DNA. The sample records 140,000 to 150,000 clones, 93% of which are singletons. Clones ranked in the top ten supply 5% to 6.5% of the sample.

Of note for this clone: No cognate antigen has been identified for it. No much larger clonotype is one base removed from it; base qualities were not supplied.

The time point label of this sample denotes: baseline before first vaccination. The vaccinee samples were drawn from two UK trials, COV001 and COV002, one of which was a single-blind randomized controlled phase 2/3 trial testing AZD1222 (ChAdOx1 nCoV-19) in healthy adults. For TCRbeta chain sequencing, PBMC samples were collected from trial participants at day 0 and at day 28 after the second dose. The sequence joins TRBV12-5 to TRBJ1-5; 9 central nucleotides agree with TRBD1. Sequencing was performed on peripheral blood, taken on day 0 of AZD1222 vaccination. The sequence was collected from an adult in good health. The nucleotides are TGTGCTAGTGGTACGACAGGGGGTAATCAGCCCCAGCATTTT. This sequence encodes CASGTTGGNQPQHF.